The 8 T cell receptor beta chains presented below share a single source sample, sequenced in a study of cytomegalovirus exposure and HLA in healthy donors. It was with 60 Vbeta and 13 Jbeta primers that the PCR ran. This table comes from immunoSEQ multiplex PCR, and its TCRdb copy is limited to in-frame clones, with some not included. The sample includes about 82,000 clones, approximately 79% of them seen just once. The sequenced sample was PBMCs. These receptors all stem from a human donor in good health.

The chain is built from TRBV5-1 and TRBJ1-4; TRBD1 matches at 7 bases. V shed 4 bases and J 3 bases; nucleotides not matched to a gene: 3. From germline, CDR1 is SGHRS and CDR2 YFSETQ. The CDR3 runs to 14 residues. The CDR3 here is CASSPGQANEKLFF. DNA of the CDR3: TGCGCCAGCAGCCCCGGACAGGCTAATGAAAAACTGTTTTTT.

J is TRBJ2-4 and V is TRBV27; the D gene is possibly TRBD2 (5 bases). Trimming pared 8 bases from V and 1 base from J, leaving 12 bases between. This CDR3 has 14 residues. In germline, CDR1 is MNHEY, CDR2 SMNVEV (reference sequence). CDR3 sequence: CASAPGGAKNIQYF. CDR3 bases: TGTGCCAGCGCCCCGGGCGGGGCCAAAAACATTCAGTACTTC.

The genes are TRBV7-9 and TRBJ2-7; possibly TRBD1 for D (8 bases). CDR3 length: 16 amino acids. Trimming removed 4 bases at V and 5 bases at J, with 21 bases between. Germline CDR1 SEHNR, CDR2 FQNEAQ (reference sequence). DNA for the CDR3: TGTGCCAGCAGCTCAATAAACAGGGGGGGCCTCCACGAGCAGTACTTC. It encodes CASSSINRGGLHEQYF. Using reference TRBV7-9 and TRBJ2-7 for the parts outside the CDR3, the full variable domain is DTGVSQNPRHKITKRGQNVTFRCDPISEHNRLYWYRQTLGQGPEFLTYFQNEAQLEKSRLLSDRFSAERPKGSFSTLEIQRTEQGDSAMYLCASSSINRGGLHEQYFGPGTRLTVT.

The DNA for the CDR3 is TGTGCCAGCAGCCAACAAGCGGTCCAAGAGACCCAGTACTTC. Protein: CASSQQAVQETQYF. The V call is TRBV4-2, the J call TRBJ2-5; a weak D match, TRBD2 (5 bases). Trimming removed 2 bases at V and 1 base at J, with 8 bases between. Germline values: CDR1 LGHNA, CDR2 YNFKEQ. The CDR3 sequence is 14 residues long.

The genes are TRBV27 and TRBJ1-2; D is unresolved. The CDR3 has 13 residues. Germline-derived CDR1 and CDR2 are MNHEY and SMNVEV (reference sequence). V lost 5 bases and J 0 bases, leaving 7 bases between the germline ends. The CDR3 here is CASSGGSNYGYTF. DNA for the CDR3: TGTGCCAGCAGTGGCGGATCTAACTATGGCTACACCTTC.

The V gene is TRBV7-9, the J gene TRBJ1-2, with D unclear. Germline CDR1 and CDR2: SEHNR and FQNEAQ (reference sequence). V lost 2 bases and J lost 2, with 9 bases in between. CDR3 length equals 14 residues. The CDR3: CASSLQSLNYGYTF. In DNA, the CDR3 is TGTGCCAGCAGCTTACAGTCGTTGAACTATGGCTACACCTTC. Full variable domain (rest looked up from reference TRBV7-9 and TRBJ1-2): DTGVSQNPRHKITKRGQNVTFRCDPISEHNRLYWYRQTLGQGPEFLTYFQNEAQLEKSRLLSDRFSAERPKGSFSTLEIQRTEQGDSAMYLCASSLQSLNYGYTFGSGTRLTVV.

J is TRBJ2-7 and V is TRBV5-6, with 14 bases aligning to TRBD2. V trimming: 4 bases; J trimming: 1 base; junction bases outside the gene matches: 4. Germline CDR1 reads SGHDT; CDR2 reads YYEEEE. This CDR3 comprises 16 residues. The CDR3 sequence: CASSPGLAGGSYEQYF. CDR3 in DNA: TGTGCCAGCAGCCCAGGACTAGCGGGGGGTTCCTACGAGCAGTACTTC.

This clone showed up just a few times. The same CDR3 is also encoded by other DNA sequences in this sample. CDR3 protein: CASSPGLLCGYTF. CDR3 DNA: TGTGCCAGCAGTCCCGGACTCCTATGTGGCTACACCTTC. This rearrangement joins TRBV6-5 to TRBJ1-2; unclear D gene. There are 13 residues in the CDR3. Germline CDR1 and CDR2: MNHEY and SVGAGI. The V end lost 5 bases, the J end lost 7 bases, and 14 bases lay between the germline ends.